Included here is one T cell receptor beta chain sequence, with context. Its antigen is still unknown. This entry comes from a study of monozygotic twins with inflammatory bowel disease. TCRdb reprocessed the 5' RACE reads and reports one entry per CDR3 protein, with no DNA. Reported are 350,000 to 500,000 distinct CDR3 sequences; the ten largest clones contain 2.4%. General study findings and limits: Other individuals had fewer clonotypes in common with IBD patients than with healthy twins, especially with disease activity.

In germline, CDR1 is DFQATT, CDR2 SNEGSKA (reference sequence). This CDR3 comprises 13 residues. Sequenced sample: blood. This chain joins TRBV20-1 and TRBJ2-7. The TCR originated in a human donor with ulcerative colitis or Crohn's disease, or a healthy co-twin of an affected twin (not recorded which). CDR3: CSASGDYFYEQYF.